These 19 T cell receptor beta chains share one sample of origin, sequenced in a study of blood T cell repertoires in COVID-19 (dated by TCRdb to 2018 to 2020). Library preparation used the immunoSEQ multiplex PCR assay. TCRdb retrieved this table from immuneACCESS and kept in-frame rearrangements only. Not all clones are present; in checked studies, unresolved V genes account for under half, and no reason is known for the remainder. The sample table lists 390,000 or so clones, 70% to 90% of them with a count of one. The top ten clonotypes cover 1.4% to 1.5% of the sample. The sequenced material came from peripheral blood. The receptors derive from a young woman with active or convalescent COVID-19.

This chain joins TRBV4-2 and TRBJ2-1; perhaps TRBD2 as D (5 bases). Germline V lookup: CDR1 LGHNA, CDR2 YNFKEQ. V was cut by 4 bases and J by 8 bases, with 12 bases left in between. This CDR3 is built from 13 residues. This CDR3 reads CASSLVGADEQFF. CDR3 coding DNA: TGTGCCAGCAGCCTCGTGGGAGCTGATGAGCAGTTCTTC.

In its sample, this clone was seen once. The chain joins TRBV5-1 to TRBJ2-1; no definite D call. CDR3 length: 14 residues. The germline V gene has CDR1 SGHRS and CDR2 YFSETQ. V was clipped by 0 bases and J by 5 bases, with 9 bases between them. The CDR3 loop is CASSLVAEDNEQFF. Here the CDR3 DNA reads TGCGCCAGCAGCTTGGTAGCAGAGGACAATGAGCAGTTCTTC.

The table lists this clone with a count of one. This CDR3 reads CSVEDRGGLGYGYTF. CDR3 DNA: TGCAGCGTTGAAGATCGAGGAGGCCTAGGCTATGGCTACACCTTC. The chain combines TRBV29-1 with TRBJ1-2, with no clear D. V gave up 0 bases and J gave up 4 bases, with 15 bases separating them. The CDR3 totals 15 residues. Looked up from germline, CDR1 is SQVTM and CDR2 is ANQGSEA.

The chain is built from TRBV25-1 and TRBJ2-3; 12 bases agree with TRBD2. V gave up 5 bases and J gave up 0 bases; unmatched junction bases: 3. The V gene's germline CDR1 is MGHDK and CDR2 SYGVNS. The CDR3 runs to 16 residues. In DNA form, the CDR3 reads TGTGCCAGCAGTCTCCTAGCGGGAGGGAGCACAGATACGCAGTATTTT. Protein: CASSLLAGGSTDTQYF. Drawing the rest from reference TRBV25-1 and TRBJ2-3, the complete variable domain is EADIYQTPRYLVIGTGKKITLECSQTMGHDKMYWYQQDPGMELHLIHYSYGVNSTEKGDLSSESTVSRIRTEHFPLTLESARPSHTSQYLCASSLLAGGSTDTQYFGPGTRLTVL.

This chain joins TRBV6-5 and TRBJ2-3; 7 bases fit TRBD1. This CDR3 comprises 13 residues. Germline trimming cut 7 bases from V and 3 bases from J; bases unmatched to any gene: 4. CDR1 and CDR2 from the germline V gene are MNHEY and SVGAGI. The CDR3, as DNA: TGTGCCAGCAATCGACAGGGTACAGATACGCAGTATTTT. It encodes CASNRQGTDTQYF.

V gene TRBV7-9 combines with J gene TRBJ1-2; D not resolved. The CDR3 is 14 amino acids. The germline gives CDR1 SEHNR, CDR2 FQNEAQ (reference sequence). The germline V and J ends were trimmed by 5 bases and 2 bases, with 12 bases remaining between them. CDR3 in amino acids: CASSPRGFNYGYTF. CDR3 DNA sequence: TGTGCCAGCAGCCCCCGAGGATTCAACTATGGCTACACCTTC.

This chain links TRBV7-2 with TRBJ2-5; no clear D gene. The CDR3 is made up of 13 amino acids. V lost 2 bases to trimming and J lost 2 bases, with 6 bases between them. CDR1 is SGHTA and CDR2 is FQGNSA in the germline V gene. CDR3 nucleotides: TGTGCCAGCAGCTTAAATATTCAAGAGACCCAGTACTTC. Translating it yields CASSLNIQETQYF.

The chain joins TRBV13 to TRBJ2-1, with D possibly being TRBD1 (7 bases). V was shortened by 1 base and J by 10 bases, with 23 bases between the two germline ends. CDR3 length: 17 residues. CDR1 is PRHDT and CDR2 is FYEKMQ in the germline V gene (reference sequence). This CDR3 reads CASSLAGSGQEGLEQFF. The CDR3 DNA follows: TGTGCCAGCAGCTTAGCCGGATCAGGACAGGAGGGGCTGGAGCAGTTCTTC.

This chain connects TRBV7-2 to TRBJ2-5, with D hard to call. This CDR3 region has 11 residues. Between the trimmed V and J ends, which lost 4 bases and 5 bases, there was a span of 5 bases. CDR1 SGHTA and CDR2 FQGNSA come from the germline V gene. CDR3: CASSWAETQYF. CDR3 DNA sequence: TGTGCCAGCAGCTGGGCGGAGACCCAGTACTTC.

The chain employs TRBV5-1 and TRBJ2-1; 8 nucleotides match TRBD2. CDR3 length: 16 residues. The germline V gene encodes CDR1 SGHRS and CDR2 YFSETQ. With 4 bases clipped from V and 7 bases from J, the junction kept 13 bases outside the gene matches. The CDR3 sequence: CASSTTAGLVSNEQFF. In DNA form, the CDR3 reads TGCGCCAGCAGCACAACGGCGGGACTAGTATCAAATGAGCAGTTCTTC.

This clone was seen more than once but under ten times. The chain is built from TRBV10-1 and TRBJ2-1; 8 bases match TRBD2. With 7 bases clipped from V and 6 bases from J, the junction kept 14 bases outside the gene matches. From germline, CDR1 is WNHNN and CDR2 SYGVQD (reference sequence). The CDR3 covers 16 residues. The CDR3 DNA follows: TGCGCCAGCAAGGAGGGAACCGGGACTAGGTTCAATGAGCAGTTCTTC. Encoded protein: CASKEGTGTRFNEQFF.

This chain uses TRBV5-1 with TRBJ2-5, with 7 bases identical to TRBD1. Germline values: CDR1 SGHRS, CDR2 YFSETQ. The junction had 7 bases not matched to a gene; V was cut back by 0 bases and J by 5 bases. The CDR3 has 15 amino acids. CDR3: CASSLEQGWGETQYF. DNA of the CDR3: TGCGCCAGCAGCTTGGAACAGGGGTGGGGTGAGACCCAGTACTTC. The variable domain in full, with the rest retrieved from reference TRBV5-1 and TRBJ2-5, is KAGVTQTPRYLIKTRGQQVTLSCSPISGHRSVSWYQQTPGQGLQFLFEYFSETQRNKGNFPGRFSGRQFSNSRSEMNVSTLELGDSALYLCASSLEQGWGETQYFGPGTRLLVL.

The rearrangement links TRBV5-6 to TRBJ1-2; D is ambiguous. The CDR3 has 13 amino acids. The germline V and J ends were trimmed by 2 bases and 4 bases, with 9 bases remaining between them. Germline V lookup: CDR1 SGHDT, CDR2 YYEEEE. CDR3 loop: CASSFGGVYGYTF. Written as DNA, the CDR3 is TGTGCCAGCAGCTTTGGCGGAGTCTATGGCTACACCTTC.

The rearrangement uses TRBV18 and TRBJ1-2, with TRBD1 as a possible D gene (6 bases). The germline V and J ends were trimmed by 5 bases and 0 bases, with 13 bases remaining between them. The germline gives CDR1 KGHSH, CDR2 LQKENI. This CDR3 has 15 amino acids. The CDR3 loop is CASSVRQVANYGYTF. The CDR3 coding sequence is TGTGCCAGCTCAGTACGACAGGTAGCTAACTATGGCTACACCTTC.

The V gene is TRBV5-4, the J gene TRBJ1-3; 9 bases fit TRBD1. The germline CDR1 and CDR2 sequences are SGHNT and YYREEE (reference sequence). V shed 5 bases, J shed 6 bases, and the junction held 9 bases outside the gene matches. The CDR3 extends over 15 amino acids. The CDR3 DNA is TGTGCCAGCAGAGCCGGGACAGGGCCACTAAACACCATATATTTT. Translation: CASRAGTGPLNTIYF. Drawing the rest from reference TRBV5-4 and TRBJ1-3, the complete variable domain is ETGVTQSPTHLIKTRGQQVTLRCSSQSGHNTVSWYQQALGQGPQFIFQYYREEENGRGNFPPRFSGLQFPNYSSELNVNALELDDSALYLCASRAGTGPLNTIYFGEGSWLTVV.

The chain combines TRBV11-2 with TRBJ2-3; 8 bases map to TRBD2. The CDR3 extends over 16 amino acids. The ends lost 2 bases at V and 1 base at J; junction bases unmatched: 5. Germline V gives CDR1 SGHAT, CDR2 FQNNGV. The CDR3, as DNA: TGTGCCAGCAGCTTAAGGGCGGGGGGTGGCACAGATACGCAGTATTTT. This translates into CASSLRAGGGTDTQYF.

The CDR3 protein is CASSPDRDRGHSEAFF. CDR3 bases: TGTGCCAGCTCACCTGACCGGGACAGGGGGCATTCTGAAGCTTTCTTT. J is TRBJ1-1 and V is TRBV18, with TRBD1 identical over 12 bases. CDR1 KGHSH and CDR2 LQKENI come from the germline V gene. CDR3 length: 16 residues. The trim removed 3 bases at V and 6 bases at J, leaving 8 bases unmatched.

This sequence joins TRBV19 and TRBJ1-1, with unresolved D. Trimming removed 4 bases at V and 6 bases at J, with 15 bases between. From germline, CDR1 is LNHDA and CDR2 SQIVND (reference sequence). The CDR3 loop spans 14 amino acids. DNA of the CDR3: TGTGCCAGTAGTACCTCCTCCCGGTCTTCTGAAGCTTTCTTT. Its translation is CASSTSSRSSEAFF.

The rearrangement links TRBV5-1 to TRBJ2-7; D perhaps matches TRBD2 (5 bases). V was clipped by 1 base and J by 2 bases, with 13 bases between them. In germline, CDR1 is SGHRS, CDR2 YFSETQ. This CDR3 is 15 amino acids long. The CDR3 nucleotides read TGCGCCAGCAGCTTGATTCCTAGCCTGACCTACGAGCAGTACTTC. This translates into CASSLIPSLTYEQYF.